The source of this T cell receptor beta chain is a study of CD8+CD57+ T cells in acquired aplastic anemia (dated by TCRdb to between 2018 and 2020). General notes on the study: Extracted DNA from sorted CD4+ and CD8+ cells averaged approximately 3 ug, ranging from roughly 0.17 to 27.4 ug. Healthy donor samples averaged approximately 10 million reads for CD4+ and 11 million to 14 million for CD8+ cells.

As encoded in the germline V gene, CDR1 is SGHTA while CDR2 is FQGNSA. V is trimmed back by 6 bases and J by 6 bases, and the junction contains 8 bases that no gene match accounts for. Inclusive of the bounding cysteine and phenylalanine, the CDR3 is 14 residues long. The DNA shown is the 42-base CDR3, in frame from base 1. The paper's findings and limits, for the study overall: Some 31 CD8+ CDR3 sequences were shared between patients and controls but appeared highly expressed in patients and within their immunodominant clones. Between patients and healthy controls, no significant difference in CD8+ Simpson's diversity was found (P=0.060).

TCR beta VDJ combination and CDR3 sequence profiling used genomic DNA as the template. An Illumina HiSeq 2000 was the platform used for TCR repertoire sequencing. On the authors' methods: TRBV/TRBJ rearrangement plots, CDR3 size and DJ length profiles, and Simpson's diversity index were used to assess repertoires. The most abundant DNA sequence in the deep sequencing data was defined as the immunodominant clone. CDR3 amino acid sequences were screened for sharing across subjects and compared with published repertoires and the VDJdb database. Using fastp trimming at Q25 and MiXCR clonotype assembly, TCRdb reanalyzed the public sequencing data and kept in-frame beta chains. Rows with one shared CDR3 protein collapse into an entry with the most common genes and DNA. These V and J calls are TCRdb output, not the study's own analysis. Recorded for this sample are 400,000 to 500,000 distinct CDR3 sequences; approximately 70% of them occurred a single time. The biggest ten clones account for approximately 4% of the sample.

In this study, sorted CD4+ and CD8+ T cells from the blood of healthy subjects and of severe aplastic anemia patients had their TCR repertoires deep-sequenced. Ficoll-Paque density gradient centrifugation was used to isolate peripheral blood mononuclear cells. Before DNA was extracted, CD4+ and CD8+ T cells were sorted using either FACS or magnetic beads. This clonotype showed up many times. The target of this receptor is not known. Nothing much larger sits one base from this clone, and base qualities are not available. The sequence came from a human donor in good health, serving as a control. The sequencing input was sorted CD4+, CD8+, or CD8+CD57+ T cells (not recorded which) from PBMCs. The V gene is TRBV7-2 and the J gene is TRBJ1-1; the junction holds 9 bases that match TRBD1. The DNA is TGTGCCAGCAGAATAAAGGGACAGGGCTCTGAAGCTTTCTTT. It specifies CASRIKGQGSEAFF.